These 8 T cell receptor beta chains originate from one sample sequenced in a study of T cells after yellow fever vaccination. TCRdb redid the calling of the 5' RACE reads with MiXCR, one entry per CDR3 protein. The sample contains roughly 300,000 distinct CDR3 sequences, around 6.8% of which appear only once. The sequenced sample was PBMCs, obtained roughly 45 days after the first yellow fever vaccination. These TCRs come from a man aged 18 to 29 who received the YFV17D yellow fever vaccine.

The sample holds a few counts of this clonotype. The chain is built from TRBV19 and TRBJ2-5; 8 positions match TRBD1. Germline V gene lookup returns CDR1 LNHDA and CDR2 SQIVND (reference sequence). V lost 9 bases to trimming and J lost 4 bases; unmatched junction nucleotides: 13. CDR3 length equals 15 residues. The CDR3 reads CASRRTRGLGETQYF. CDR3 nucleotide sequence: TGTGCCAGCCGACGAACCAGGGGGCTGGGAGAGACCCAGTACTTC.

The chain links TRBV30 to TRBJ2-1; D might be TRBD2 (6 bases). The CDR3 covers 13 residues. Germline values: CDR1 GTSNPN, CDR2 SVGIG (reference sequence). Trimming removed 2 bases at V and 5 bases at J, with 10 bases between. CDR3 amino acids: CAWSFGRNNEQFF. The DNA of the CDR3 is TGTGCCTGGAGTTTCGGGAGAAACAATGAGCAGTTCTTC. Drawing the rest from reference TRBV30 and TRBJ2-1, the complete variable domain is SQTIHQWPATLVQPVGSPLSLECTVEGTSNPNLYWYRQAAGRGLQLLFYSVGIGQISSEVPQNLSASRPQDRQFILSSKKLLLSDSGFYLCAWSFGRNNEQFFGPGTRLTVL.

This clonotype has more than one count but fewer than ten. The chain is built from TRBV20-1 and TRBJ1-1; D is unclear. There are 14 residues in the CDR3. V was clipped by 4 bases and J by 1 base, with 13 bases between them. In germline, CDR1 is DFQATT, CDR2 SNEGSKA (reference sequence). In nucleotides, the CDR3 is TGCAGTGCTATGGTCCGGGCCTGGAACACTGAAGCTTTCTTT. This gives the protein CSAMVRAWNTEAFF.

This clonotype was counted only a few times. The V call is TRBV12-3 or TRBV12-4, the J call TRBJ1-3; 9 bases agree with TRBD1. The ends lost 6 bases at V and 7 bases at J; junction bases unmatched: 7. CDR3 length: 14 residues. The CDR3 DNA reads TGTGCCAGCAGCCCCCGGGACAGGGTGAACACCATATATTTT. This gives the protein CASSPRDRVNTIYF.

J is TRBJ2-2 and V is TRBV6-5; D is possibly TRBD1 (5 bases). Trimming removed 0 bases at V and 6 bases at J, with 8 bases between. CDR1 is MNHEY, CDR2 SVGAGI, per germline. This CDR3 has 14 amino acids. The CDR3 DNA is TGTGCCAGCAGTTACTCCGCAGGGTCCGGGGAGCTGTTTTTT. Residues: CASSYSAGSGELFF.

This clonotype was seen at least ten times. This sequence joins TRBV7-9 and TRBJ2-3; 7 bases match TRBD2. CDR3 size: 15 residues. V shed 5 bases and J 0 bases; nucleotides not matched to a gene: 5. CDR1 and CDR2 from the germline V gene are SEHNR and FQNEAQ (reference sequence). The CDR3 loop is CASSPTSESTDTQYF. The CDR3 region has the DNA TGTGCCAGCAGCCCCACTAGCGAGAGCACAGATACGCAGTATTTT.

The chain carries TRBV6-5 and TRBJ1-1; D gene ambiguous. Germline assignment: CDR1 MNHEY and CDR2 SVGAGI. Trimming left V 1 base short and J 0 bases short, with 12 bases between. CDR3 length equals 16 residues. Written as DNA, the CDR3 is TGTGCCAGCAGTTACTATCCCCAGTCCATGAACACTGAAGCTTTCTTT. It is translated as CASSYYPQSMNTEAFF.

This clonotype has only one observation. This chain uses TRBV9 with TRBJ2-2; TRBD2 might be the D (7 bases). Germline CDR1 reads SGDLS; CDR2 reads YYNGEE. V was trimmed by 4 bases and J by 6 bases, leaving 19 bases between them. The CDR3 length is 16 residues. CDR3: CASSPRRGANSGELFF. The CDR3 coding sequence is TGTGCCAGCAGCCCCCGTCGGGGGGCTAACTCCGGGGAGCTGTTTTTT.